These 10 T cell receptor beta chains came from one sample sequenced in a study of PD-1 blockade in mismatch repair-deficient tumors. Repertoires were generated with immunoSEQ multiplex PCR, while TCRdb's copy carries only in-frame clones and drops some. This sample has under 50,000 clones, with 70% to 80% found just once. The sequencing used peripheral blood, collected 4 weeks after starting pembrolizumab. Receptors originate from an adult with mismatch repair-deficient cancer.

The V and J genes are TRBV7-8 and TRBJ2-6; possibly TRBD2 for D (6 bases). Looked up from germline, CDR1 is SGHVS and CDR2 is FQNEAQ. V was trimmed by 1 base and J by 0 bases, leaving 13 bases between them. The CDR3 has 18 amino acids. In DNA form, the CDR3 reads TGTGCCAGCAGCTTAGTAGGGACTGTGCACTCTGGGGCCAACGTCCTGACTTTC. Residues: CASSLVGTVHSGANVLTF.

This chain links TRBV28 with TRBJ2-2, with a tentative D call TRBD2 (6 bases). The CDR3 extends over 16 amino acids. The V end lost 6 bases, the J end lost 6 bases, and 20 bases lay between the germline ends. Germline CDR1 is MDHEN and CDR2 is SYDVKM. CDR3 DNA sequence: TGTGCCAGCAGCCCATCGGGACCCGGGGGTTCCGGGGAGCTGTTTTTT. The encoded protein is CASSPSGPGGSGELFF.

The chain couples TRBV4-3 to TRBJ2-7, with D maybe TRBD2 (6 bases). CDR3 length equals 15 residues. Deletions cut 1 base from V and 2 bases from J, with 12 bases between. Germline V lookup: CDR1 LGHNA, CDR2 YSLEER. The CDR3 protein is CASSQGHGGPYEQYF. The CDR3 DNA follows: TGCGCCAGCAGCCAAGGGCACGGGGGACCCTACGAGCAGTACTTC.

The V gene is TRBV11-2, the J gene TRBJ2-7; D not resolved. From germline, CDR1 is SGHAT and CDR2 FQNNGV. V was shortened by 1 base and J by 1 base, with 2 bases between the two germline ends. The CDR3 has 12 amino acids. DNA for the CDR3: TGTGCCAGCAGCTTAGGTTCCTACGAGCAGTACTTC. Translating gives CASSLGSYEQYF.

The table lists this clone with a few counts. CDR3 amino acids: CASSLYGRDVGEQYF. The CDR3 DNA is TGTGCCAGCAGCTTATACGGGAGGGACGTGGGAGAGCAGTACTTC. The chain has TRBV7-8 and TRBJ2-7, with 8 bases lining up with TRBD2. J gave up 7 bases and V 2 bases, and 10 bases lay outside the gene matches. Germline values: CDR1 SGHVS, CDR2 FQNEAQ. This CDR3 has 15 amino acids.

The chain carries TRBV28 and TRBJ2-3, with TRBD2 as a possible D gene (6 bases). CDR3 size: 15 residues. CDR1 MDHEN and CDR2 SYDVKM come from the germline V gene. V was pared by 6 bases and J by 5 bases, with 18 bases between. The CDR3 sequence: CASSVTGLPIDTQYF. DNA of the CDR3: TGTGCCAGCAGCGTAACGGGACTCCCAATAGATACGCAGTATTTT.

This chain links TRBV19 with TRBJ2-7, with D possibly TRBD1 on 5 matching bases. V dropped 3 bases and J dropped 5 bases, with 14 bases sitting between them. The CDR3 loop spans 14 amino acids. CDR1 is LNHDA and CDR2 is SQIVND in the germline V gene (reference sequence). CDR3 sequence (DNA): TGTGCCAGTAGTATCTCGACAGCCGCGGACGAGCAGTACTTC. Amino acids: CASSISTAADEQYF. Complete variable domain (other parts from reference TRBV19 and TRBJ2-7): DGGITQSPKYLFRKEGQNVTLSCEQNLNHDAMYWYRQDPGQGLRLIYYSQIVNDFQKGDIAEGYSVSREKKESFPLTVTSAQKNPTAFYLCASSISTAADEQYFGPGTRLTVT.

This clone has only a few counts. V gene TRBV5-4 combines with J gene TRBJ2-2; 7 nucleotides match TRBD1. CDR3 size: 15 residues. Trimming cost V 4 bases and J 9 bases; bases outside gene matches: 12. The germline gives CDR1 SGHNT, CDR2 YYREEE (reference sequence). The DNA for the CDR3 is TGTGCCAGCAGCGTCGACAGGGTGGATTACCGGGAGCTGTTTTTT. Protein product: CASSVDRVDYRELFF.

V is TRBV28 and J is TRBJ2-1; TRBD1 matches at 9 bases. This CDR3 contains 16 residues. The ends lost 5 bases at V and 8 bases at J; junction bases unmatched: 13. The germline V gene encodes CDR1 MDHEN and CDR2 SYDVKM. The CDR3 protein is CASSPTPGQGVDEQFF. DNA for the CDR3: TGTGCCAGCAGTCCAACGCCGGGACAGGGCGTCGATGAGCAGTTCTTC. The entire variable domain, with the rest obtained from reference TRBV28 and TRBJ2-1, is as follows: DVKVTQSSRYLVKRTGEKVFLECVQDMDHENMFWYRQDPGLGLRLIYFSYDVKMKEKGDIPEGYSVSREKKERFSLILESASTNQTSMYLCASSPTPGQGVDEQFFGPGTRLTVL.

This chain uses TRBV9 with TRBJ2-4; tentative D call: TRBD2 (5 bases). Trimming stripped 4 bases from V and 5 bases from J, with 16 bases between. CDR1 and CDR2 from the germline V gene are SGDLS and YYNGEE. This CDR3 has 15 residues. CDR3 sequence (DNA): TGTGCCAGCAGCCCCCAAGGACTTTATCAAAACATTCAGTACTTC. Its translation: CASSPQGLYQNIQYF.